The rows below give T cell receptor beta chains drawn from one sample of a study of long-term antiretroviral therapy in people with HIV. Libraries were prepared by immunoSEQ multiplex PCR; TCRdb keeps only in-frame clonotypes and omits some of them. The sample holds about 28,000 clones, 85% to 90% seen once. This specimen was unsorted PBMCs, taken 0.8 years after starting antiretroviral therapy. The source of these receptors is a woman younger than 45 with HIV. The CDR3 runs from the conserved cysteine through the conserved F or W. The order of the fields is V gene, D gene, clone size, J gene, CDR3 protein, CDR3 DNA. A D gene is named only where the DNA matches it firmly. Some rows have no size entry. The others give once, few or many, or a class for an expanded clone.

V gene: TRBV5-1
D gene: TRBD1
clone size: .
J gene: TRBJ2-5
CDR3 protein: CASSVQTGEETQYF
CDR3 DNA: TGCGCCAGCAGCGTACAGACAGGGGAAGAGACCCAGTACTTC

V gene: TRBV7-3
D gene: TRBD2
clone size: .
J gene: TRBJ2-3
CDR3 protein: CASSPRGGRYTDTQYF
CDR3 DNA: TGTGCCAGCAGCCCACGGGGGGGGCGCTACACAGATACGCAGTATTTT

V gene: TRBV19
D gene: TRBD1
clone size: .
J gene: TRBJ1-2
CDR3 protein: CASREGTGDGYTF
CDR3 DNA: TGTGCCAGTAGGGAAGGGACAGGGGATGGCTACACCTTC

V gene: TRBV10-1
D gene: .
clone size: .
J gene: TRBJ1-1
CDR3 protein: CASSGGQGKEKAFF
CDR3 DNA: TGCGCCAGCAGTGGGGGGCAAGGGAAGGAAAAAGCTTTCTTT

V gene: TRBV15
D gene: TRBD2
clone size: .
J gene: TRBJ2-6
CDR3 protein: CATSRERVGGALGANVLTF
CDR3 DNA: TGTGCCACCAGCAGAGAACGGGTCGGGGGGGCGCTCGGGGCCAACGTCCTGACTTTC

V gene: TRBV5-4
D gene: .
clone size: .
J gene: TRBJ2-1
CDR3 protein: CASSLDYGRYNEQFF
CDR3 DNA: TGTGCCAGCAGCTTGGACTACGGTCGCTACAATGAGCAGTTCTTC

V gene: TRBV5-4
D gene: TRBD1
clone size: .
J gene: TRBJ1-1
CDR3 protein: CASSPGGHLNTEAFF
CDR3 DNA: TGTGCCAGCAGCCCAGGGGGGCACCTGAACACTGAAGCTTTCTTT

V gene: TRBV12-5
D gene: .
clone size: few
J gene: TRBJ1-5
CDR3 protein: CASGLASGGNQPQHF
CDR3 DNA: TGTGCTAGTGGTTTGGCCAGCGGGGGCAATCAGCCCCAGCATTTT

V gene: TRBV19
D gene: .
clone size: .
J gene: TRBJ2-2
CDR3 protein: CASIGGRGTGELFF
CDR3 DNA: TGTGCCAGTATAGGGGGGCGAGGCACCGGGGAGCTGTTTTTT

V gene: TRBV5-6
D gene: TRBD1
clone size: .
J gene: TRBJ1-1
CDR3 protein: CASSTPGQGHGDTEAFF
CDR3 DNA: TGTGCCAGCAGCACTCCGGGACAGGGGCACGGGGACACTGAAGCTTTCTTT

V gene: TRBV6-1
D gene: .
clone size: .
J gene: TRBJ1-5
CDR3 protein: CASSDLGVGQPQHF
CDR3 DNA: TGTGCCAGCAGTGACCTCGGGGTGGGTCAGCCCCAGCATTTT

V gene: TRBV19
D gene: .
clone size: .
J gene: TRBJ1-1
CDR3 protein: CASSFLANTEAFF
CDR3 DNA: TGTGCCAGTAGTTTCCTGGCGAACACTGAAGCTTTCTTT

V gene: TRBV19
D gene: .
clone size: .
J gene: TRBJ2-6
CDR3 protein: CASSIEGSGANVLTF
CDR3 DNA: TGTGCCAGTAGTATTGAGGGAAGCGGGGCCAACGTCCTGACTTTC

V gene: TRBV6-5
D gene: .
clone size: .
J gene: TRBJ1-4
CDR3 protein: CASSQLLIPEKLFF
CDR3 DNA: TGTGCCAGCAGTCAACTGCTCATACCTGAAAAACTGTTTTTT

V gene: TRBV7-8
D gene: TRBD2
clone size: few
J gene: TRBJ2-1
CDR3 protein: CASTLLAGLTTYNEQFF
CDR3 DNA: TGTGCCAGCACCCTTTTAGCGGGGCTCACAACCTACAATGAGCAGTTCTTC

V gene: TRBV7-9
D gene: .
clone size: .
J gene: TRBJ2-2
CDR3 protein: CASCLLTDITGELFF
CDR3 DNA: TGTGCCAGCTGCCTTTTGACGGACATAACCGGGGAGCTGTTTTTT

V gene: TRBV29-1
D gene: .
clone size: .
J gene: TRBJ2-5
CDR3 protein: CSVKGAGETQYF
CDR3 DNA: TGCAGCGTTAAAGGGGCTGGGGAGACCCAGTACTTC

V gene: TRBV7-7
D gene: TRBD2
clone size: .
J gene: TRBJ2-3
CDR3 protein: CASSASGTRTDTQYF
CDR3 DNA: TGTGCCAGCAGCGCGTCCGGGACTAGAACAGATACGCAGTATTTT

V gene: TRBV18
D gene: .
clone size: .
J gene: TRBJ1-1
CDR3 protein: CASSPQNTEAFF
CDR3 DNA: TGTGCCAGCTCGCCCCAGAACACTGAAGCTTTCTTT

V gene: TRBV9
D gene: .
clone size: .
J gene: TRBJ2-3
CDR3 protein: CASSGLTTDTQYF
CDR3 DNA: TGTGCCAGCAGCGGACTAACAACAGATACGCAGTATTTT

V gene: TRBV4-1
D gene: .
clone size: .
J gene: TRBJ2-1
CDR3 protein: CASSRNEASGVGNEQFF
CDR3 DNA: TGCGCCAGCAGCCGAAACGAAGCCAGCGGAGTAGGGAATGAGCAGTTCTTC

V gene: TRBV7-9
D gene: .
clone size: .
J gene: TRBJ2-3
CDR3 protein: CASRSPSGRAPRTDTQYF
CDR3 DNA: TGTGCCAGCAGGTCCCCCTCGGGCCGGGCGCCACGCACAGATACGCAGTATTTT

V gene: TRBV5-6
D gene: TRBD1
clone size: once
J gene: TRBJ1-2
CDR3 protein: CASSLGGQVPYGYTF
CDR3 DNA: TGTGCCAGCAGCTTGGGGGGACAGGTACCGTATGGCTACACCTTC

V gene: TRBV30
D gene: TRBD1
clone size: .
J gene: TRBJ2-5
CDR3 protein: CAWSRVPGRGQETQYF
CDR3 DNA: TGTGCCTGGAGTAGGGTGCCGGGCAGGGGGCAAGAGACCCAGTACTTC

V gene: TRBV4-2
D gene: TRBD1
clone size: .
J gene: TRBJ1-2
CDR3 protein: CASSQGGQGSSGYTF
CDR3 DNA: TGTGCCAGCAGCCAAGGGGGACAGGGGAGCTCAGGCTACACCTTC

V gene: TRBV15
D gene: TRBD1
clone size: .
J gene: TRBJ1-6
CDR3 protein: CATSRDSRGRNSPLHF
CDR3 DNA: TGTGCCACCAGCAGAGATTCAAGGGGGCGTAATTCACCCCTCCACTTT

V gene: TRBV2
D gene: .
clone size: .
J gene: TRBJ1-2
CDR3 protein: CASRIDYGYTF
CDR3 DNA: TGTGCCAGCAGAATCGACTATGGCTACACCTTC

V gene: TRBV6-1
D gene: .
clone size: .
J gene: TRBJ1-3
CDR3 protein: CASREGPSGNTIYF
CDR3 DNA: TGTGCCAGCAGGGAAGGGCCCTCTGGAAACACCATATATTTT

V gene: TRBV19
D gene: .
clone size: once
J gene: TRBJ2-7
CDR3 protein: CASSISGAISYEQYF
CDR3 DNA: TGTGCCAGTAGTATATCAGGGGCCATCTCCTACGAGCAGTACTTC

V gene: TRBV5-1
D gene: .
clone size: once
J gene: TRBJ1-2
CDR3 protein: CASSYTSGDYGYTF
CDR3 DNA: TGCGCCAGCAGCTACACCTCGGGGGACTATGGCTACACCTTC

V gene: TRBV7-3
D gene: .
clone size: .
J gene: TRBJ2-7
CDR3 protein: CASSLTQGEAYEQYF
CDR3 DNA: TGTGCCAGCAGCCTGACGCAGGGGGAGGCCTACGAGCAGTACTTC

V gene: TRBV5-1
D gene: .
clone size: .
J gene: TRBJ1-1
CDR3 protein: CASIRGEGTEAFF
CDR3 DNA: TGCGCCAGCATCCGGGGAGAGGGGACTGAAGCTTTCTTT

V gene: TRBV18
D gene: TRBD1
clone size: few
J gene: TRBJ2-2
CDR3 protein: CASSPGTERSGELFF
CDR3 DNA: TGTGCCAGCTCACCGGGGACAGAGAGGTCCGGGGAGCTGTTTTTT

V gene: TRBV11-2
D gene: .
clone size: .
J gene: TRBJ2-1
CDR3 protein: CASSVRDGSYNEQFF
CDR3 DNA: TGTGCCAGCAGCGTTCGGGACGGCTCGTACAATGAGCAGTTCTTC

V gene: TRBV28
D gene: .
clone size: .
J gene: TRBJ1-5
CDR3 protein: CASILTDYSNQPQHF
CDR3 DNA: TGTGCCAGCATTCTGACAGACTATAGCAATCAGCCCCAGCATTTT

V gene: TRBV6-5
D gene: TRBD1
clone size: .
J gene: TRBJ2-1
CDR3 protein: CASNRQGAFSDEQFF
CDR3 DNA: TGTGCCAGCAACAGACAGGGGGCTTTTTCGGATGAGCAGTTCTTC